Listed below are T cell receptor beta chains from one sample, sequenced in a study of blood T cell repertoires in COVID-19. Here immunoSEQ multiplex PCR was the method, and the copy in TCRdb shows in-frame clones only, minus some. The sample has some 200,000 clones; more than 80% are singletons. Source material: PBMCs or T cells enriched from blood (not recorded which). The receptors originated from a woman aged 40 to 50 with acute COVID-19. The CDR3 runs from the conserved cysteine through the conserved F or W. D genes are given only for firm matches. For some rows the clone size is stated as once, few or many, or as a class when expanded; others skip it.

d_call clone_size j_call v_call cdr3_aa cdr3_nt
. . TRBJ1-1 TRBV2 CASRPRANTEAFF TGTGCCAGCAGACCCCGAGCGAACACTGAAGCTTTCTTT
. . TRBJ2-6 TRBV6-5 CASTTGNSGANVLTF TGTGCCAGCACAACGGGGAACTCTGGGGCCAACGTCCTGACTTTC
. few TRBJ1-4 TRBV2 CASRGYRATNEKLFF TGTGCCAGCAGAGGGTACAGGGCAACTAATGAAAAACTGTTTTTT
TRBD1 . TRBJ2-5 TRBV12-5 CASGLDRGQTQYF TGTGCTAGTGGTTTAGACAGGGGCCAGACCCAGTACTTC
. . TRBJ1-1 TRBV7-2 CASSLTTNRAFF TGTGCCAGCAGCTTAACGACAAATCGGGCTTTCTTT
. . TRBJ1-5 TRBV6-1 CASSERATGNQPQHF TGTGCCAGCAGTGAAAGAGCCACGGGCAATCAGCCCCAGCATTTT
TRBD2 . TRBJ2-5 TRBV7-8 CASSARTSGGLYQETQYF TGTGCCAGCAGCGCCAGGACTAGCGGGGGGTTGTACCAAGAGACCCAGTACTTC
TRBD1 few TRBJ1-2 TRBV30 CAAPTGAAVYGYTF TGTGCCGCTCCGACAGGGGCCGCCGTCTATGGCTACACCTTC
TRBD1 . TRBJ2-7 TRBV7-2 CASSRGGQGIYEQYF TGTGCCAGCAGCCGGGGGGGACAGGGGATCTACGAGCAGTACTTC
. . TRBJ1-4 TRBV4-1 CASSSTVSNEKLFF TGCGCCAGCAGCAGTACTGTATCTAATGAAAAACTGTTTTTT
. . TRBJ1-6 TRBV5-1 CASSLALAVRPLHF TGCGCCAGCAGCTTGGCCTTGGCGGTGCGACCCCTCCACTTT
. . TRBJ1-5 TRBV23-1 CASSQLGGEVGQPQHF TGCGCCAGCAGTCAATTAGGTGGGGAGGTCGGTCAGCCCCAGCATTTT
TRBD2 . TRBJ2-5 TRBV24-1 CATRGERDPQETQYF TGTGCCACCAGAGGGGAGCGGGACCCTCAAGAGACCCAGTACTTC
TRBD1 few TRBJ1-3 TRBV5-6 CASSFSQGMITIYF TGTGCCAGCAGCTTCTCACAGGGGATGATTACCATATATTTT
. . TRBJ1-1 TRBV6-5 CATAPSNTEAFF TGTGCCACCGCGCCATCGAACACTGAAGCTTTCTTT
TRBD1 . TRBJ1-5 TRBV19 CASSMGPSQGGNQPQHF TGTGCCAGTAGTATGGGGCCATCTCAGGGGGGCAATCAGCCCCAGCATTTT